A single sample gave rise to the 10 T cell receptor beta chains below, sequenced in a study of T cells in Graves' hyperthyroidism and ophthalmopathy (dated by TCRdb to between 2018 and 2021). Library preparation was by multiplex PCR. TCRdb names Illumina HiSeq 2000 as the instrument used. The TCR beta CDR3 regions were amplified from RNA transcripts. The TCR CDR3 was subjected to a first round of RT-PCR using the HTBI primer set and the Qiagen OneStep RT-PCR kit. TCRdb reanalyzed the raw reads on its own, using fastp at Q25 for trimming and MiXCR for clone calling, and kept in-frame beta chains. Each entry merges the rows of one CDR3 protein and shows their most common DNA and genes. The sample table records nearly 750,000 distinct CDR3 sequences; about a third of these occur just once. The leading ten clones occupy about a third of the sample. The sample comprised blood. These receptors all stem from a woman aged 40-49 years with Graves' hyperthyroidism.

The V call is TRBV7-2, the J call TRBJ2-2; D assignment may be TRBD1 or TRBD2 (6 bases each). The CDR3 contains 19 residues. Looked up from germline, CDR1 is SGHTA and CDR2 is FQGNSA. V gave up 7 bases and J gave up 1 base, with 25 bases separating them. The CDR3 reads CASNPLPVGRGRNTGELFF. As DNA, the CDR3 is TGTGCCAGCAACCCGCTCCCCGTAGGACGGGGGCGGAACACCGGGGAGCTGTTTTTT.

CDR3 region: CATSDWRGSEAFF. In nucleotides, the CDR3 is TGTGCCACCAGTGATTGGCGGGGTTCTGAAGCTTTCTTT. The J gene is TRBJ1-1, the V gene TRBV24-1; D is undetermined. Germline values: CDR1 KGHDR, CDR2 SFDVKD. CDR3 length: 13 residues. With 2 bases removed from V and 6 bases from J, the gap between germline ends came to 9 bases.

V is TRBV7-8 and J is TRBJ2-6; no definite D call. The V gene lost 4 bases and the J gene lost 4 bases, with 8 bases spanning the gap. CDR1 and CDR2 (germline): SGHVS, FQNEAQ. This CDR3 comprises 14 residues. The CDR3 coding sequence is TGTGCCAGCAGCTACTTACAGGGGGCCAACGTCCTGACTTTC. This translates into CASSYLQGANVLTF.

This clonotype has a handful of counts. V and J are TRBV28 and TRBJ2-2; 11 bases agree with TRBD2. V lost 11 bases to trimming and J lost 1 base; unmatched junction nucleotides: 3. From germline, CDR1 is MDHEN and CDR2 SYDVKM. The CDR3 is made up of 14 amino acids. CDR3 nucleotide sequence: TGTGCCTGCCTAGCGGGAGGGAACACCGGGGAGCTGTTTTTT. Translated, it gives CACLAGGNTGELFF. The entire variable domain, with the rest obtained from reference TRBV28 and TRBJ2-2, is as follows: DVKVTQSSRYLVKRTGEKVFLECVQDMDHENMFWYRQDPGLGLRLIYFSYDVKMKEKGDIPEGYSVSREKKERFSLILESASTNQTSMYLCACLAGGNTGELFFGEGSRLTVL.

This chain links TRBV5-8 with TRBJ1-1; no clear D gene. Between the trimmed V and J ends, which lost 4 bases and 1 base, there was a span of 14 bases. The germline V gene encodes CDR1 SGHTS and CDR2 YDEGEE. This CDR3 is built from 15 residues. The DNA of the CDR3 is TGTGCCAGCAGCGCTTATTGGGTACAGAACACTGAAGCTTTCTTT. Residues: CASSAYWVQNTEAFF. The whole variable domain, remainder taken from reference TRBV5-8 and TRBJ1-1, is EAGVTQSPTHLIKTRGQQATLRCSPISGHTSVYWYQQALGLGLQFLLWYDEGEERNRGNFPPRFSGRQFPNYSSELNVNALELEDSALYLCASSAYWVQNTEAFFGQGTRLTVV.

A word on this clonotype: Given a much more abundant clone one base away, this may be a read error. The V gene is TRBV7-8, the J gene TRBJ1-5; D not resolved. Germline V CDR1 and CDR2: SGHVS, FQNEAQ. CDR3 size: 16 residues. V lost 5 bases, J lost 0 bases, and 14 bases lay in between. CDR3 amino acids: CASSPRGRNSNQPQHF. In DNA, the CDR3 is TGTGCCAGCAGCCCTAGAGGTCGGAATAGCAATCAGCCCCAGCATTTT. Filled out from reference TRBV7-8 and TRBJ1-5, the complete variable domain reads GAGVSQSPRYKVAKRGQDVALRCDPISGHVSLFWYQQALGQGPEFLTYFQNEAQLDKSGLPSDRFFAERPEGSVSTLKIQRTQQEDSAVYLCASSPRGRNSNQPQHFGDGTRLSIL.

The sample holds many counts of this clonotype. The chain recombines TRBV28 with TRBJ2-7; a possible D gene is TRBD1 (8 bases). Trimming shortened V by 5 bases and J by 2 bases, and 13 bases separated the two germline ends. The germline V gene has CDR1 MDHEN and CDR2 SYDVKM. The CDR3 covers 14 residues. The CDR3 sequence: CASSITGGAYEQYF. CDR3 sequence (DNA): TGTGCCAGCAGTATCACAGGGGGGGCCTACGAGCAGTACTTC.

This clonotype has only a few counts. The gene calls are TRBV11-3 and TRBJ2-2; 7 nucleotides match TRBD1. Looked up from germline, CDR1 is SGHNT and CDR2 is YENEEA. The trim removed 5 bases at V and 6 bases at J, leaving 6 bases unmatched. The CDR3 sequence is 14 residues long. CDR3 in DNA: TGTGCCAGCAGCGAGGGACAGCCGGCCGGGGAGCTGTTTTTT. This gives the protein CASSEGQPAGELFF.

The rearrangement uses TRBV24-1 and TRBJ1-5; D unresolved. Germline CDR1 reads KGHDR; CDR2 reads SFDVKD. The CDR3 sequence is 12 residues long. The V gene lost 7 bases and the J gene lost 12 bases, with 15 bases spanning the gap. CDR3 amino acids: CATSGTGSVQHF. The CDR3 DNA sequence: TGTGCCACCAGCGGAACGGGTAGCGTCCAGCATTTT.

In regard to this clonotype: Relative to the germline gene, one junction end is altered; a read error may explain this. The rearrangement joins TRBV7-2 to TRBJ2-5; 7 bases fit TRBD1. This CDR3 is 14 amino acids long. The germline V gene encodes CDR1 SGHTA and CDR2 FQGNSA. The chain's CDR3 is CATSNSGTEETQYF. CDR3 sequence (DNA): TGTGCCACCAGCAACTCCGGGACAGAAGAGACCCAGTACTTC.